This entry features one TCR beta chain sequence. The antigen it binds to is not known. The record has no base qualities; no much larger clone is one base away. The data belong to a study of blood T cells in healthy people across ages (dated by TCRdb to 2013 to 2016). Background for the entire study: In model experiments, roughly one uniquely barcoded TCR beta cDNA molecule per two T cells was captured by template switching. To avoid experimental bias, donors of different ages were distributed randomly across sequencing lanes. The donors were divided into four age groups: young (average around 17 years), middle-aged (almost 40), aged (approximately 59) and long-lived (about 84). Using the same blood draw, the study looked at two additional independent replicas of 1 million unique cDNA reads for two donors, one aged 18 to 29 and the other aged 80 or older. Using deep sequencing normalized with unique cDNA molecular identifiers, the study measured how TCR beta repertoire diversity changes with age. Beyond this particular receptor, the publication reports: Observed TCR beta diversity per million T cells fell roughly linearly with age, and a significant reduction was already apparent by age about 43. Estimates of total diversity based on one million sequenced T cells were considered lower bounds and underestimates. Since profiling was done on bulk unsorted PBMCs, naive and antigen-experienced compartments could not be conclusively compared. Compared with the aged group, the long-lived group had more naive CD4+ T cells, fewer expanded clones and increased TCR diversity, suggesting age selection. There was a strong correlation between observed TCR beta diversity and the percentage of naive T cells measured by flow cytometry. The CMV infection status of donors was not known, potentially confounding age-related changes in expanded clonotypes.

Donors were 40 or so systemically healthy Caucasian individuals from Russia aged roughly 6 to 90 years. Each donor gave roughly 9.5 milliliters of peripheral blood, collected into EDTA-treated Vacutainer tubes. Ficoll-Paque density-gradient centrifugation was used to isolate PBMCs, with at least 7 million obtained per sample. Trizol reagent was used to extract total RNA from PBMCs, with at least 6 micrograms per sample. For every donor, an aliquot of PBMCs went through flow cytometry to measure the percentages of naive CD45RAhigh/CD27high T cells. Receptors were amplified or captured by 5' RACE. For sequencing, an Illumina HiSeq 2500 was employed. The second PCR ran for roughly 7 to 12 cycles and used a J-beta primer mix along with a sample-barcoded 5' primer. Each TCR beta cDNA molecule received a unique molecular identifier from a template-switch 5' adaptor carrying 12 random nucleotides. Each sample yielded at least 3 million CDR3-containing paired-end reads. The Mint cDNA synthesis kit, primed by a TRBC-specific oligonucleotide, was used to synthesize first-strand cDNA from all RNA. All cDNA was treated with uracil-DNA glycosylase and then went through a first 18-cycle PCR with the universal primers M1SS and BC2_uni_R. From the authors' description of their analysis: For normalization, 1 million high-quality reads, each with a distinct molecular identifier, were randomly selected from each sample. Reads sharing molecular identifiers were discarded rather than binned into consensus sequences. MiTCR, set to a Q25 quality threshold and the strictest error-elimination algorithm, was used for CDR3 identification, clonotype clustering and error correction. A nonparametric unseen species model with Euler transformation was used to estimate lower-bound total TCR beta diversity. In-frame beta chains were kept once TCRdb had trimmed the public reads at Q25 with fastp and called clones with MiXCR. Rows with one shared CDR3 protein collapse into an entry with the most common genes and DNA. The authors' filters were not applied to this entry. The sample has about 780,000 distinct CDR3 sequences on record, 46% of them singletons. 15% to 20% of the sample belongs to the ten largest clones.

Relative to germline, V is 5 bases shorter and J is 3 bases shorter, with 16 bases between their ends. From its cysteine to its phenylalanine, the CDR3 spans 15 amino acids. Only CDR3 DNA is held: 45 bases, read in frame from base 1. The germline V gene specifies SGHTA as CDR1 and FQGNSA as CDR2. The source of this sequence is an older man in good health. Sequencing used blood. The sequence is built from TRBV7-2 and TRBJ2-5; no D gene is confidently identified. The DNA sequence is TGTGCCAGCAGCCTCCGAAAAGTCCGGGAAGAGACCCAGTACTTC. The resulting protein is CASSLRKVREETQYF.